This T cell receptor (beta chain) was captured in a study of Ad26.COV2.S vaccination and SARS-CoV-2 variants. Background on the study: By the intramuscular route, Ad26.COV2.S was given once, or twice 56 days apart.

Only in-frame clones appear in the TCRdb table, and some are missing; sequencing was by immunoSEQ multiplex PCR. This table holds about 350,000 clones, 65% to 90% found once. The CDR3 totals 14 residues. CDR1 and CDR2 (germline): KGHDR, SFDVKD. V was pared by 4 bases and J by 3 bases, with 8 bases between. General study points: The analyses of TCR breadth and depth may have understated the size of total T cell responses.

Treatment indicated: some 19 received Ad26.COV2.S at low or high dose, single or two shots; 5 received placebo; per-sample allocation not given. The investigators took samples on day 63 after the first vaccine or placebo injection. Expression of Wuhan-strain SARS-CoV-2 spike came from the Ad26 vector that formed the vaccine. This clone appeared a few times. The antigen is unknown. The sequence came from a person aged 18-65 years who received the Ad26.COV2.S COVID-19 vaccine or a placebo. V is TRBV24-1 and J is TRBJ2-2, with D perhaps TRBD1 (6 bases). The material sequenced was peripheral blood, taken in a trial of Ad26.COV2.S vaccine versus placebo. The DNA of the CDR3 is TGTGCCACCAGTGACACAGGGTACACCGGGGAGCTGTTTTTT. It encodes CATSDTGYTGELFF.